Listed below are T cell receptor beta chains from one sample, sequenced in a study of beta chain features in type 1 diabetes. Clones were read by immunoSEQ multiplex PCR, and TCRdb kept only the in-frame ones, dropping some. This table holds just under 150,000 clones, roughly a tenth found once. Input material: naive CD4+ T cells from blood. The receptor source for this set is a man aged 18 to 35 in good health. The conserved cysteine and the conserved F or W are not part of the CDR3 here. Each record gives: V gene, CDR3 protein.

>TRBV7-2
ASSRAGSSTDTQY
>TRBV5-4
ASSSSGTLSYEQY
>TRBV27
ASSRTALSGANVLT
>TRBV4-2
ASSQDPTSGGSQQF
>TRBV7-2
ASRLRGQGGTGELF
>TRBV7-9
ASSPGSSRSPLH
>TRBV7-2
ASSLADRGRTQY
>TRBV6-5
ASSYSIAANYGYT
>TRBV6-5
ASSYSRNSPLH
>TRBV19
ASSIRDRGLRNQPQH
>TRBV6-5
ASSPSGARGDGYT
>TRBV9
ASSVSRYNEQF
>TRBV10-3
AISESQGSGNTIY
>TRBV5-1
ASSLRGTQSSYNEQF
>TRBV9
ASSFGQGAGSDTQY
>TRBV6-5
ASSYSTGTMAF
>TRBV5-6
ASSLTGSNEKLF